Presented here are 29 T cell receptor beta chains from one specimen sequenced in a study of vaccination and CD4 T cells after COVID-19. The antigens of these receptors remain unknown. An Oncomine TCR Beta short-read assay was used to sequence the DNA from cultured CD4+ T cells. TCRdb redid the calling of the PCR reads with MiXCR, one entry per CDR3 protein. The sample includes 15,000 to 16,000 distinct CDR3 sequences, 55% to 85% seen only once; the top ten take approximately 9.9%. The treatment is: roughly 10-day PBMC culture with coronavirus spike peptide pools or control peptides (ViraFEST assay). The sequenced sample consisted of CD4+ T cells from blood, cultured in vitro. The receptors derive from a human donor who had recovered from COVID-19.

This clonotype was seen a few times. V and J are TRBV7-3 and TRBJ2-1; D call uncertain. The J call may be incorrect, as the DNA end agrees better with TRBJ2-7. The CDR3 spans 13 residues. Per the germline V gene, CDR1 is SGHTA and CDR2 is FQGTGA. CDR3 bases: TGTGCCAGCAGCTTAAGAGGTGGGCACGAGCAGTACTTC. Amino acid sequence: CASSLRGGHEQYF.

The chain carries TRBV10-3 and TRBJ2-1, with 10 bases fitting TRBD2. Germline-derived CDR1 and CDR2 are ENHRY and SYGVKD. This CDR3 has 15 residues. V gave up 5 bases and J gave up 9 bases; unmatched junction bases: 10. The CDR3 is CAISSGRVPEGEQFF. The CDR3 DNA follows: TGTGCCATCAGTAGCGGGAGGGTCCCCGAGGGTGAGCAGTTCTTC.

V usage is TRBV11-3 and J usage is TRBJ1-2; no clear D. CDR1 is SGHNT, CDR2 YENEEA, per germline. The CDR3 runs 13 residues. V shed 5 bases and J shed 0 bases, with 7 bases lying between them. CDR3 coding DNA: TGTGCCAGCAGCAAGGGCCCTAACTATGGCTACACCTTC. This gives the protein CASSKGPNYGYTF.

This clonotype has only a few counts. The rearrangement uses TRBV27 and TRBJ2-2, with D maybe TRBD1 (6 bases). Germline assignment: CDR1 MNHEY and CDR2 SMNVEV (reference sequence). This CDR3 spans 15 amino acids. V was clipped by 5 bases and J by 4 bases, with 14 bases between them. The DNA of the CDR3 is TGTGCCAGCAGTCCCAGGGGTAGCAGCACCGGGGAGCTGTTTTTT. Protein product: CASSPRGSSTGELFF.

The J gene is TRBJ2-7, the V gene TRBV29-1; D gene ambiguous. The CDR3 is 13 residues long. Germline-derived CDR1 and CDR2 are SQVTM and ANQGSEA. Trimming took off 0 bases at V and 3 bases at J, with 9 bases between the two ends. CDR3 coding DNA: TGCAGCGTTGAAGATCAAAGCCGCTACGAGCAGTACTTC. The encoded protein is CSVEDQSRYEQYF.

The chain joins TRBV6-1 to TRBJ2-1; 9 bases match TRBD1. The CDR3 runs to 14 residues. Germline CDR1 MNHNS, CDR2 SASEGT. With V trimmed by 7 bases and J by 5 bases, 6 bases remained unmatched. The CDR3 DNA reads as TGTGCCAGCACCCGGACAGGGGTCCACAATGAGCAGTTCTTC. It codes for CASTRTGVHNEQFF.

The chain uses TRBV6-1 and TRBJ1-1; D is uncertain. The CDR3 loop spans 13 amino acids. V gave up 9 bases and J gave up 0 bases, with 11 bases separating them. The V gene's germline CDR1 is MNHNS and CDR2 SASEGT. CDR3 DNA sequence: TGTGCCAGTGGACGGAGGATGAACACTGAAGCTTTCTTT. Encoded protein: CASGRRMNTEAFF.

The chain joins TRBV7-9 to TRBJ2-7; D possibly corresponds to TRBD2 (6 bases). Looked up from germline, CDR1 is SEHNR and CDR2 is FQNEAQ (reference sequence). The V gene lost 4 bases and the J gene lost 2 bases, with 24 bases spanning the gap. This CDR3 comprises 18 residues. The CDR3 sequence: CASSSVGRGGSRTYEQYF. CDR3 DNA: TGTGCCAGCAGCTCCGTCGGGCGGGGCGGCTCCCGAACCTACGAGCAGTACTTC.

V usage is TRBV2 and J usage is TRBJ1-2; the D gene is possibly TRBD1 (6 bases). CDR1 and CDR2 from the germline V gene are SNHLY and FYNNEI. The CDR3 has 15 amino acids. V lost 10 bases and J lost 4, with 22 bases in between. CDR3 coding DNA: TGTGCCACCGGTCCTGGGACAACCGACAGCTATGGCTACACCTTC. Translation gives CATGPGTTDSYGYTF. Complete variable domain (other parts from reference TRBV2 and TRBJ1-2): EPEVTQTPSHQVTQMGQEVILRCVPISNHLYFYWYRQILGQKVEFLVSFYNNEISEKSEIFDDQFSVERPDGSNFTLKIRSTKLEDSAMYFCATGPGTTDSYGYTFGSGTRLTVV.

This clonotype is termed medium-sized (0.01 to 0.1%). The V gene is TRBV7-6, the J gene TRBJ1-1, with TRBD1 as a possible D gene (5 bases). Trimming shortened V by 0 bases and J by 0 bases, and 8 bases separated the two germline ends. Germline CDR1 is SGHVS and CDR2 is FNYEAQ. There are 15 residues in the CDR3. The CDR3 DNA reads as TGTGCCAGCAGCTTAGCGGGGGGGGTGAACACTGAAGCTTTCTTT. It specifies CASSLAGGVNTEAFF.

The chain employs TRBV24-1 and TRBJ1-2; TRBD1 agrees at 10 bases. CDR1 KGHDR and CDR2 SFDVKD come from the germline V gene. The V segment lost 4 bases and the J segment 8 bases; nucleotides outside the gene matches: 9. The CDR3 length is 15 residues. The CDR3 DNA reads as TGTGCCACCAGTGACATAGGGACAGGGGAACTAGGCTACACCTTC. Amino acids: CATSDIGTGELGYTF.

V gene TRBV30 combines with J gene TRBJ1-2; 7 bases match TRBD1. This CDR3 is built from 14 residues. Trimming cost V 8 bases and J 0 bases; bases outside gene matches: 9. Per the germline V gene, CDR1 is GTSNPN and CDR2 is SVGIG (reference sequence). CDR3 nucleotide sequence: TGTGCCAGACAGGGTAAAGTCTCTAACTATGGCTACACCTTC. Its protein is CARQGKVSNYGYTF.

CDR3 region: CASSSLILSTSQNSYEQYF. CDR3 coding DNA: TGTGCCAGCAGTTCCTTAATCCTCAGTACAAGCCAGAACTCCTACGAGCAGTACTTC. The V and J genes are TRBV27 and TRBJ2-7, with D uncertain. The germline gives CDR1 MNHEY, CDR2 SMNVEV (reference sequence). This CDR3 is built from 19 residues. V was shortened by 4 bases and J by 0 bases, with 25 bases between the two germline ends.

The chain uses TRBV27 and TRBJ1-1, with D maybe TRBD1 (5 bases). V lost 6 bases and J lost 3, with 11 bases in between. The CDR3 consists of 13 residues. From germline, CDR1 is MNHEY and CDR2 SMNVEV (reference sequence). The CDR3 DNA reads TGTGCCAGCAGCAGGGAGGTGTACACTGAAGCTTTCTTT. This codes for CASSREVYTEAFF.

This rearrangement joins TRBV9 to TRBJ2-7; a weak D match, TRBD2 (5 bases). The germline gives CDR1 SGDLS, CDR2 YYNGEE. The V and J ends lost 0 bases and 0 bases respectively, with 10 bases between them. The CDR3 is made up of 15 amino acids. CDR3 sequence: CASSVVGTSSYEQYF. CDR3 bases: TGTGCCAGCAGCGTAGTGGGCACTAGCTCCTACGAGCAGTACTTC.

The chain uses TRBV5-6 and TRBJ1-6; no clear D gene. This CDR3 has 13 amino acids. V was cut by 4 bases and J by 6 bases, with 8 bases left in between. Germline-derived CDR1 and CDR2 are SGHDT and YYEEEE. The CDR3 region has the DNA TGTGCCAGCAGCGCAACCCTTAATTCACCCCTCCACTTT. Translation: CASSATLNSPLHF.

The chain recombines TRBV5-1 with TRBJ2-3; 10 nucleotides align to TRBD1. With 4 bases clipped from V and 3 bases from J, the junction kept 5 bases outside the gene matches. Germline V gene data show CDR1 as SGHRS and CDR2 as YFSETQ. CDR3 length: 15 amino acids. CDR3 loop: CASSGRDRGTDTQYF. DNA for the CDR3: TGCGCCAGCAGCGGCCGGGACAGGGGAACAGATACGCAGTATTTT.

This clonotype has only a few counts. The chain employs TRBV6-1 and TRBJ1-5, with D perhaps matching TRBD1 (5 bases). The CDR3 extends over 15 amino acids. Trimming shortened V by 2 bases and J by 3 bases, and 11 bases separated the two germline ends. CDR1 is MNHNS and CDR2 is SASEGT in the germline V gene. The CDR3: CASSESGGDNQPQHF. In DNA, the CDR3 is TGTGCCAGCAGTGAAAGTGGGGGGGACAATCAGCCCCAGCATTTT.

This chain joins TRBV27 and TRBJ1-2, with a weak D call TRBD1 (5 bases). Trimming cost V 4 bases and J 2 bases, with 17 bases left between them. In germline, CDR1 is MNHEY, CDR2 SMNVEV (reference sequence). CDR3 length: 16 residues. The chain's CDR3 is CASSSRWGGENYGYTF. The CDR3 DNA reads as TGTGCCAGCAGTTCAAGATGGGGGGGGGAGAACTATGGCTACACCTTC.

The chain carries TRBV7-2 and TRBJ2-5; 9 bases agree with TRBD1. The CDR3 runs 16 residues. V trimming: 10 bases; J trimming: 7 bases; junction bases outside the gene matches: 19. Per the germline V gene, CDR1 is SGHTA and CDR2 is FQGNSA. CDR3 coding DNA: TGTGCCACCGCAACTGGGTTTCGGACAGGGGAGGGGACCCAGTACTTC. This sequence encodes CATATGFRTGEGTQYF.

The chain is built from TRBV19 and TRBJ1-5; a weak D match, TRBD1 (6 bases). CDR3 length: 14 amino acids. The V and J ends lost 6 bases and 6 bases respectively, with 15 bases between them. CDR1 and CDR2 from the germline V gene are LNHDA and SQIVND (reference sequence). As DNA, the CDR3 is TGTGCCAGTAGACCGGGACACTCTATTCAGCCCCAGCATTTT. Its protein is CASRPGHSIQPQHF.

The CDR3: CASSPRLAQEQFF. In nucleotides, the CDR3 is TGTGCCAGCAGCCCCCGACTAGCTCAGGAGCAGTTCTTC. The chain is built from TRBV7-7 and TRBJ2-1; 7 nucleotides align to TRBD2. Germline-derived CDR1 and CDR2 are SSHAT and FNYEAQ (reference sequence). After removal of 5 bases from V and 10 bases from J, the junction contained 8 bases not matched to a gene. The CDR3 is made up of 13 amino acids.

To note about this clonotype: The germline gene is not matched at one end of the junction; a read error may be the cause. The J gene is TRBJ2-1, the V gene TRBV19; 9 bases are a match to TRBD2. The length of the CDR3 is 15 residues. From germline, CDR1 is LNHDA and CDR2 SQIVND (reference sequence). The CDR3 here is CASRGGGRDYNEQFF. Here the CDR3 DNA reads TGCGCCAGCAGGGGGGGCGGGAGGGATTACAATGAGCAGTTCTTC.

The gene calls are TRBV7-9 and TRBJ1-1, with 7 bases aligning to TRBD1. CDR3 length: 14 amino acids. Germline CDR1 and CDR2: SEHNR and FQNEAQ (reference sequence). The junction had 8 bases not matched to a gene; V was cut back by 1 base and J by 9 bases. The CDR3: CASSLDRQGIKAFF. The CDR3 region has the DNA TGTGCCAGCAGCTTAGACAGACAGGGAATTAAAGCTTTCTTT.

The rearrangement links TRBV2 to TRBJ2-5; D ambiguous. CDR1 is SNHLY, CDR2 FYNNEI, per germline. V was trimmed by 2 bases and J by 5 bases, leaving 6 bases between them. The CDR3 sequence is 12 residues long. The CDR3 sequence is CASSELAETQYF. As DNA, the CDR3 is TGTGCCAGCAGTGAACTGGCGGAGACCCAGTACTTC.

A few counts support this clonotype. Written as DNA, the CDR3 is TGTGCCAGCAGCTTAACCCGGGGTCGTACAGGGCAGAATAGGGGTAGCAATCAGCCCCAGCATTTT. It codes for CASSLTRGRTGQNRGSNQPQHF. This chain joins TRBV7-6 and TRBJ1-5, with a weak D call TRBD1 (6 bases). Germline lookup yields CDR1 SGHVS and CDR2 FNYEAQ. This CDR3 region has 22 residues. The V and J ends lost 2 bases and 0 bases respectively, with 29 bases between them.

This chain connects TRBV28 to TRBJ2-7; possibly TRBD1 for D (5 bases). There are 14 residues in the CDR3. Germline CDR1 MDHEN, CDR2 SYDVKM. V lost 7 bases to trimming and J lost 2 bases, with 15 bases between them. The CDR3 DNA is TGTGCCAGCACCAGGGCCTCCCGGACCTACGAGCAGTACTTC. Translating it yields CASTRASRTYEQYF.

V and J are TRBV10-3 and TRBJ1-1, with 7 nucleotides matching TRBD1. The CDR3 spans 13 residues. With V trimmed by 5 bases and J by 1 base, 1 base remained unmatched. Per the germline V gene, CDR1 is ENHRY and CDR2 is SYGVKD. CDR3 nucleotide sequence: TGTGCCATCAGTCGACAGGGGAACACTGAAGCTTTCTTT. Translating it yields CAISRQGNTEAFF.

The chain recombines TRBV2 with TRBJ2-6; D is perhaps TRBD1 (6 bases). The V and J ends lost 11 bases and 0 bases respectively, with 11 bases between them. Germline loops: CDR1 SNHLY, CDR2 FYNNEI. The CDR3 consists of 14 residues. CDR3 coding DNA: TGTGCCTTTCAGGGGCCCTCTGGGGCCAACGTCCTGACTTTC. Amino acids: CAFQGPSGANVLTF.